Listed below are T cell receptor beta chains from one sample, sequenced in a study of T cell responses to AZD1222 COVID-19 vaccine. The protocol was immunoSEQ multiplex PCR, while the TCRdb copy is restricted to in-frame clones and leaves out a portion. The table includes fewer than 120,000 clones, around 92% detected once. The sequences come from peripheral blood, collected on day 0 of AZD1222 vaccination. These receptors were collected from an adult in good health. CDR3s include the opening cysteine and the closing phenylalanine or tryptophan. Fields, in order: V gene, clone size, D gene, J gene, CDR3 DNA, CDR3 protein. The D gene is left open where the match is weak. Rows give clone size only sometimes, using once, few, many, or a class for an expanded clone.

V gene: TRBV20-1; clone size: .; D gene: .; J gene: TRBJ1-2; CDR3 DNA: TGCAGTGCTGGTGATAAGAGGGAATACTATGGCTACACCTTC; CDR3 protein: CSAGDKREYYGYTF
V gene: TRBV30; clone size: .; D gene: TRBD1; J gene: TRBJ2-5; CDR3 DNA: TGTGCCTGGAGTGCGACAGGGGGAATGGAGACCCAGTACTTC; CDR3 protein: CAWSATGGMETQYF
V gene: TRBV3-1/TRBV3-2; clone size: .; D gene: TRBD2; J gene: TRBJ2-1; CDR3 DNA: TGTGCCAGCAGTCCAAGCGGGGGGGCAATCAATGAGCAGTTCTTC; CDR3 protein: CASSPSGGAINEQFF
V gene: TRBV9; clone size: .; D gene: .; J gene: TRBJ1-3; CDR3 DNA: TGTGCCAGCGGGAGGCAGGGATTGACTGGAAACACCATATATTTT; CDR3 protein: CASGRQGLTGNTIYF
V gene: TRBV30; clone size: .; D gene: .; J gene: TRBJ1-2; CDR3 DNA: TGTGCCTGGAGTGCCGGGCTAAGCTATGGCTACACCTTC; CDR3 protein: CAWSAGLSYGYTF
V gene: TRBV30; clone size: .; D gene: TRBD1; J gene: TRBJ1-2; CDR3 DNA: TGTGCCTGGGACGAGACAGGGGCTAACTATGGCTACACCTTC; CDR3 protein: CAWDETGANYGYTF
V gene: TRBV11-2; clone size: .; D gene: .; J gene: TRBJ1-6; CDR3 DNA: TGTGCCAGCAGCTTAGACGGGGAGTATAATTCACCCCTCCACTTT; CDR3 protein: CASSLDGEYNSPLHF
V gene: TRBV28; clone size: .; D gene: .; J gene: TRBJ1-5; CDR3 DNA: TGTGCCAGCAGTTTAGTGGAACAGACAAATCAGCCCCAGCATTTT; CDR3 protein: CASSLVEQTNQPQHF
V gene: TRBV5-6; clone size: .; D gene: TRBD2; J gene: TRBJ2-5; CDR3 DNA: TGTGCCAGCAGCATAGGGACTAGCGGGGGCCAAGGGGAGACCCAGTACTTC; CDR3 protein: CASSIGTSGGQGETQYF
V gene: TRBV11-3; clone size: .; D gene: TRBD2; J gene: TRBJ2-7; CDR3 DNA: TGTGCCAGCAGCCTCCGCGGGGGGGGTTACGAGCAGTACTTC; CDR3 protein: CASSLRGGGYEQYF
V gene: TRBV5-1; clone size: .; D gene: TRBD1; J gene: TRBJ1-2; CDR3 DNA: TGCGCCAGCAGCTCCAGGGGGCGGGGTGGCTACACCTTC; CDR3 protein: CASSSRGRGGYTF
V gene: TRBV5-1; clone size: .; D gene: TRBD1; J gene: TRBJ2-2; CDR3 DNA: TGCGCCAGCAGCTTGGGGGACAGGACCACCGGGGAGCTGTTTTTT; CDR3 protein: CASSLGDRTTGELFF
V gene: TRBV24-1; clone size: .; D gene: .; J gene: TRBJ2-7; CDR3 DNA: TGTGCCACCAGTGATCGAGAAGGCAGGGTACGGGAGTACGAGCAGTACTTC; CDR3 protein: CATSDREGRVREYEQYF
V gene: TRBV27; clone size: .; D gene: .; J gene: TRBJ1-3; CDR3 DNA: TGTGCCAGCAGACAGAGCTCTGGAAACACCATATATTTT; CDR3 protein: CASRQSSGNTIYF
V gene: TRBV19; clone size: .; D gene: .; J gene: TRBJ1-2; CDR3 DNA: TGTGCCAGTAGTATAGATCGGGAGGCCTATGGCTACACCTTC; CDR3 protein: CASSIDREAYGYTF
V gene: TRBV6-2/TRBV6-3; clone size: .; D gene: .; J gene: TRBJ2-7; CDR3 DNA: TGTGCCAGCAGTTATTTCGGGGTGGGCTACGAGCAGTACTTC; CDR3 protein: CASSYFGVGYEQYF
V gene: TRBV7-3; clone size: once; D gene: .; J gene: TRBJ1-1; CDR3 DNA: TGTGCCAGCAGTCACCCAGGAGCGAACACTGAAGCTTTCTTT; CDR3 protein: CASSHPGANTEAFF
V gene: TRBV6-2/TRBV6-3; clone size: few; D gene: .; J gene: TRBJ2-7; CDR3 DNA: TGTGCCAGCAGTCCCCTCTGGGACGGGTGGACAGTCCGAGTGGTGATCCACGAGCAGTACTTC; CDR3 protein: CASSPLWDGWTVRVVIHEQYF
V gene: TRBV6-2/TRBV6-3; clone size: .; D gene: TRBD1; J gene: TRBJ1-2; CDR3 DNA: TGTGCCAGCAGTTCCGGACAGGGAGGATGGTATGGCTACACCTTC; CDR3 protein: CASSSGQGGWYGYTF
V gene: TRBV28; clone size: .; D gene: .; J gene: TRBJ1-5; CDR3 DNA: TGTGCCAGCAGCGACCTCACATGGAATCAGCCCCAGCATTTT; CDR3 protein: CASSDLTWNQPQHF
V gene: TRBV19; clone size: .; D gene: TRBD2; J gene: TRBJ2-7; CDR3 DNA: TGTGCCAGTAGTGTCACGACTAGCGGGGGTTACGAGCAGTACTTC; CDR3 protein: CASSVTTSGGYEQYF
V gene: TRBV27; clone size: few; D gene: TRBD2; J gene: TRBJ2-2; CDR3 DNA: TGTGCCAGCAGTCCCTGGACTAGCGGGGTCGTCGGGGAGCTGTTTTTT; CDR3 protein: CASSPWTSGVVGELFF
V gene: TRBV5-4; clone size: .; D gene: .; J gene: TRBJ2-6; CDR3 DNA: TGTGCCAGCAGCTCGGGGATCTCTGGGGCCAACGTCCTGACTTTC; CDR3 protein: CASSSGISGANVLTF
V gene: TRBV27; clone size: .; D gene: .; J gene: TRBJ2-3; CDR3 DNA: TGTGCCAGCAGTTTTTTGGTTACTAGCACAGATACGCAGTATTTT; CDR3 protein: CASSFLVTSTDTQYF
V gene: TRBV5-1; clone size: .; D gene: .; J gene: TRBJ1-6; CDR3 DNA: TGCGCCAGCAGCTCTCAGCAGGGGAATTCACCCCTCCACTTT; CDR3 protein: CASSSQQGNSPLHF
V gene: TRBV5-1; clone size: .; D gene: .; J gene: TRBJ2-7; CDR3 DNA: TGCGCCAGCAGCGTTCCCGGGACCCTCGGCGAGCAGTACTTC; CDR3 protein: CASSVPGTLGEQYF
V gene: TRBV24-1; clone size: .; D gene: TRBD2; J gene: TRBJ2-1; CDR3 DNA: TGTGCCACCTCACCCCGGACTAGCGGGAATGAGCAGTTCTTC; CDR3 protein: CATSPRTSGNEQFF
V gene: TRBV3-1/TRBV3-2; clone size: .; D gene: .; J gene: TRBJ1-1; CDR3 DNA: TGTGCCAGCAGCCGTAAATCTCAGGGAGGTCTAATGAACACTGAAGCTTTCTTT; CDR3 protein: CASSRKSQGGLMNTEAFF
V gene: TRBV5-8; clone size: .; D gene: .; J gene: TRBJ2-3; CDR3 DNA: TGTGCCAGCAGCGCGGGACTTATTTCCACAGATACGCAGTATTTT; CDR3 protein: CASSAGLISTDTQYF
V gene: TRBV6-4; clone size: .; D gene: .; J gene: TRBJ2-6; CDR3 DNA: TGTGCCAGCAGTGACTCGCAATCTGGGGCCAACGTCCTGACTTTC; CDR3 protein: CASSDSQSGANVLTF
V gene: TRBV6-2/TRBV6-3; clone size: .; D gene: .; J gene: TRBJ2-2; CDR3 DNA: TGTGCCAGCAGTTACTCGGTAGACGGGACCGGGGAGCTGTTTTTT; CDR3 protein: CASSYSVDGTGELFF
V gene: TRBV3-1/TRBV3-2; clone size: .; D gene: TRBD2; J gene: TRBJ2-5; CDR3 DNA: TGTGCCAGCAGCCAAGTGGCTAGCGGGGTAAAGACCCAGTACTTC; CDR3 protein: CASSQVASGVKTQYF
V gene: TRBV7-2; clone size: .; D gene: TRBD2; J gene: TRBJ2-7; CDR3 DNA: TGTGCCAGCAGCTTTGGGGGGGACTTCCAGTACTTC; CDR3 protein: CASSFGGDFQYF
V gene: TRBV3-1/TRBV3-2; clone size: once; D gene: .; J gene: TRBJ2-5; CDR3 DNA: TGTGCCAGCAGCCAAGATTCAGGGTGGGGAGAGACCCAGTACTTC; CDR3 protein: CASSQDSGWGETQYF
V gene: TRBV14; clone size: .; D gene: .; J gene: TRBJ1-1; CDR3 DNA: TGTGCCAGCAGCCAAGTGGATCTAGTGAACACTGAAGCTTTCTTT; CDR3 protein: CASSQVDLVNTEAFF
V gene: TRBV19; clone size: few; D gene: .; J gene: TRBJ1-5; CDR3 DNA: TGTGCCAGTAGTCCGTCGACACGCGGGGGTCAGCCCCAGCATTTT; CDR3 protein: CASSPSTRGGQPQHF
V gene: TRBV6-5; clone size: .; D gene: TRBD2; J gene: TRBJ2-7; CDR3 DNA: TGTGCCAGCAGTTACACCATTACGGCGGGGGGCGGTGAGCAGTACTTC; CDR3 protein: CASSYTITAGGGEQYF
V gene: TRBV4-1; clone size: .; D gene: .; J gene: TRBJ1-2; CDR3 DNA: TGCGCCAGCAGCCAAGGGGCGGTATCTAACTATGGCTACACCTTC; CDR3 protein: CASSQGAVSNYGYTF
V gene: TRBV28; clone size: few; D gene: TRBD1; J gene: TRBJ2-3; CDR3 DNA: TGTGCCAGCAGTTTGCCCCCGGGACAGGGGGCAGATACGCAGTATTTT; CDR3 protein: CASSLPPGQGADTQYF
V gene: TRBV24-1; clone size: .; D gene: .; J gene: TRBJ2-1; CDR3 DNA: TGTGCCACCAGTGAAACAGGGCGGGGCAATGAGCAGTTCTTC; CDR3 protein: CATSETGRGNEQFF
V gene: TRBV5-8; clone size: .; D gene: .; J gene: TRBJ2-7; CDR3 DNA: TGTGCCAGCAGCTTGGGCCAGCTCTACGAGCAGTACTTC; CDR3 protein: CASSLGQLYEQYF
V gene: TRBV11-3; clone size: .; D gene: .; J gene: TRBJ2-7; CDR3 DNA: TGTGCCAGCAGCTTAGGCCGGCAGATCTCCTACGAGCAGTACTTC; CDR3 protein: CASSLGRQISYEQYF
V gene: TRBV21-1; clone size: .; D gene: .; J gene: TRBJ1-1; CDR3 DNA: TGTGCCAGCAGCCCTGATCTCGGAACTGAAGCTTTCTTT; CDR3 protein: CASSPDLGTEAFF
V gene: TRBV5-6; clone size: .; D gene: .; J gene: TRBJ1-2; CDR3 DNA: TGTGCCAGCAGCTTGAAGTACAAGGGTCGGGAAGATGGCTACACCTTC; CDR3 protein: CASSLKYKGREDGYTF
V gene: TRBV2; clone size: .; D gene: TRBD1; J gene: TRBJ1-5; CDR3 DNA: TGTGCCGGAGCCAGGGACAGGGGTGGTCGACAGCCCCAGCATTTT; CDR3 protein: CAGARDRGGRQPQHF
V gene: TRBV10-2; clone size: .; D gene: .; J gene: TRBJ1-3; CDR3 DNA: TGCGCCAGCAGTGAAAGGCGAACCTTCTCTGGAAACACCATATATTTT; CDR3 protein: CASSERRTFSGNTIYF
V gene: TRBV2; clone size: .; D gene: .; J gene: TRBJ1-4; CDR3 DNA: TGTGCCAGCAGTGAATCCAGGGCCCCATATGAAAAACTGTTTTTT; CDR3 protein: CASSESRAPYEKLFF